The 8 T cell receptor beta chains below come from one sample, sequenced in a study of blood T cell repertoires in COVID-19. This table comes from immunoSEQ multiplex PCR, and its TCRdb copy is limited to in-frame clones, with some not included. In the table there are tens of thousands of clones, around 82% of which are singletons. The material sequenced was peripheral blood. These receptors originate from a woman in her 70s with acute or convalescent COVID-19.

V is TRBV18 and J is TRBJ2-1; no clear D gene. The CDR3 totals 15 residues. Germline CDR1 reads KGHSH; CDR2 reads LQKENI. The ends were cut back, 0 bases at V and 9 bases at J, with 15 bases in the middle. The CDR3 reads CASSPPGSQAGEQFF. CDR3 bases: TGTGCCAGCTCACCACCGGGCAGCCAGGCTGGTGAGCAGTTCTTC.

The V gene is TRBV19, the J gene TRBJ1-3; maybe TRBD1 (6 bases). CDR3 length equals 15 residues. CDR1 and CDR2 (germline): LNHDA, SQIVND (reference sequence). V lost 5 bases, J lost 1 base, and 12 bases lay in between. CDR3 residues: CASSVGQSSGNTIYF. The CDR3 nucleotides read TGTGCCAGTAGTGTCGGACAGTCATCTGGAAACACCATATATTTT.

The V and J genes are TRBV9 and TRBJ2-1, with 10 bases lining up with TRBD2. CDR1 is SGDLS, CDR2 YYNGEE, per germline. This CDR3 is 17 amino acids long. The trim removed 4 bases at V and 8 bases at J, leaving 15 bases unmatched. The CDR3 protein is CASSTKTLAGVGHEQFF. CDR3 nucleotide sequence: TGTGCCAGCAGCACTAAAACCCTAGCGGGAGTGGGACATGAGCAGTTCTTC.

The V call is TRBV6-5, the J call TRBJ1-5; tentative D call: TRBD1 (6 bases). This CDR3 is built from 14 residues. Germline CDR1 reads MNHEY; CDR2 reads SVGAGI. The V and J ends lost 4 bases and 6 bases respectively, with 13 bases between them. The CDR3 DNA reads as TGTGCCAGCAGTTCCACAGGGCAGGGTCAGCCCCAGCATTTT. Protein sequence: CASSSTGQGQPQHF.

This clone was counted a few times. The CDR3 coding sequence is TGTGCCAGCAGCTTGGCGGGTCGGGTAACTGAAGCTTTCTTT. Protein sequence: CASSLAGRVTEAFF. The chain recombines TRBV5-8 with TRBJ1-1; D unresolved. The CDR3 totals 14 residues. Germline assignment: CDR1 SGHTS and CDR2 YDEGEE. V was clipped by 0 bases and J by 5 bases, with 11 bases between them.

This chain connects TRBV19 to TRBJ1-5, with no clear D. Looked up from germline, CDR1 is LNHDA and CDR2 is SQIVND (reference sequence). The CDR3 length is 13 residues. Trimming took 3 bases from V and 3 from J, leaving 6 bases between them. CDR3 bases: TGTGCCAGTAGTATGGGCCCCAATCAGCCCCAGCATTTT. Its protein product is CASSMGPNQPQHF.

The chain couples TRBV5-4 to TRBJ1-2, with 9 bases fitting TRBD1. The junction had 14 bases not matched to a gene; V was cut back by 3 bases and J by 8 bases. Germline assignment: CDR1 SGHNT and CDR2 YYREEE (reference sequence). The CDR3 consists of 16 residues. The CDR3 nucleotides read TGTGCCAGCAGCTCGGGACAGGGACCATCCAATTTCGGCTACACCTTC. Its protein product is CASSSGQGPSNFGYTF.

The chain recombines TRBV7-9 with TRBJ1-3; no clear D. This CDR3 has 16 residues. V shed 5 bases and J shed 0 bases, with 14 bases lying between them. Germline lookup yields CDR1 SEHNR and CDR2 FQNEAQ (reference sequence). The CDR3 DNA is TGTGCCAGCAGCCCGAACCAGGATACCTCTGGAAACACCATATATTTT. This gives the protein CASSPNQDTSGNTIYF.